A selection of T cell receptor beta chains follows, all from one sample in a study of T-cell reconstitution after alpha-beta-depleted transplantation in children. TCRdb re-called the PCR reads with MiXCR, one entry per CDR3 protein. The table records 250,000 to 350,000 distinct CDR3 sequences, roughly 25% of them present only once. Sequenced here: PBMCs, mostly from graft donor cells, sampled 180 days after TCRalphabeta/CD19-depleted stem cell transplant. The source of these receptors is a male patient younger than 18 who had a stem cell transplant for acute lymphoblastic leukemia, so the T cells may come from the graft donor. Both conserved end residues are part of each CDR3. The D gene is left open where the match is weak. Size is omitted from some rows. Given values are once, few, many or a class for expanded clones.

j_call: TRBJ1-2
clone_size: few
v_call: TRBV20-1
d_call: TRBD1
cdr3_aa: CSTRPRQGAGYGYTF
cdr3_nt: TGCAGTACGAGGCCCAGACAGGGAGCGGGCTATGGCTACACCTTC

j_call: TRBJ1-1
clone_size: few
v_call: TRBV7-6
d_call: -
cdr3_aa: CASILGGRNTEAFF
cdr3_nt: TGTGCCAGCATCCTAGGGGGTCGCAACACTGAAGCTTTCTTT

j_call: TRBJ2-3
clone_size: -
v_call: TRBV20-1
d_call: TRBD2
cdr3_aa: CSARDPPRGLRWDTQYF
cdr3_nt: TGCAGTGCTAGAGATCCCCCTCGGGGACTAAGATGGGATACGCAGTATTTT

j_call: TRBJ2-7
clone_size: -
v_call: TRBV5-1
d_call: -
cdr3_aa: CASSPLGLDYEQYF
cdr3_nt: TGCGCCAGCAGCCCCCTTGGCCTCGACTACGAGCAGTACTTC

j_call: TRBJ1-5
clone_size: few
v_call: TRBV5-1
d_call: TRBD1
cdr3_aa: CASSLMGQEVQPQHF
cdr3_nt: TGCGCCAGCAGCTTGATGGGACAGGAGGTTCAGCCCCAGCATTTT

j_call: TRBJ1-6
clone_size: few
v_call: TRBV15
d_call: -
cdr3_aa: CATSRSLEGIGPLHF
cdr3_nt: TGTGCCACCAGCCGTTCGCTGGAGGGAATAGGACCCCTCCACTTT

j_call: TRBJ2-4
clone_size: -
v_call: TRBV2
d_call: -
cdr3_aa: CASSDSIMKRKNIQYF
cdr3_nt: TGTGCCAGCAGTGATTCCATTATGAAGCGCAAAAACATTCAGTACTTC

j_call: TRBJ1-5
clone_size: -
v_call: TRBV10-3
d_call: TRBD1
cdr3_aa: CAISDSTRQGADQPQHF
cdr3_nt: TGTGCCATCAGTGACTCCACTCGACAGGGTGCAGATCAGCCCCAGCATTTT

j_call: TRBJ2-6
clone_size: -
v_call: TRBV10-2
d_call: TRBD1
cdr3_aa: CASNPLDRGIPSGANVLTF
cdr3_nt: TGCGCCAGCAACCCATTGGACAGGGGGATCCCCTCTGGGGCCAACGTCCTGACTTTC

j_call: TRBJ2-2
clone_size: -
v_call: TRBV3-1
d_call: TRBD1
cdr3_aa: CASRRQGPTGELFF
cdr3_nt: TGTGCCAGCAGAAGACAGGGACCCACCGGGGAGCTGTTTTTT

j_call: TRBJ2-1
clone_size: -
v_call: TRBV9
d_call: TRBD2
cdr3_aa: CASSVAPSGSLYNEQFF
cdr3_nt: TGTGCCAGCAGCGTCGCGCCTAGCGGGAGTCTCTACAATGAGCAGTTCTTC

j_call: TRBJ2-3
clone_size: -
v_call: TRBV11-1
d_call: -
cdr3_aa: CASSLDPPGEASTDTQYF
cdr3_nt: TGTGCCAGCAGCTTAGACCCACCGGGTGAGGCCTCCACAGATACGCAGTATTTT

j_call: TRBJ2-7
clone_size: -
v_call: TRBV10-3
d_call: -
cdr3_aa: CAISESTGYYEQYF
cdr3_nt: TGTGCCATCAGTGAGTCGACTGGTTACTACGAGCAGTACTTC

j_call: TRBJ2-7
clone_size: -
v_call: TRBV9
d_call: TRBD2
cdr3_aa: CASAATGGITEQYF
cdr3_nt: TGTGCCAGCGCAGCGACGGGAGGGATAACGGAGCAGTACTTC

j_call: TRBJ1-5
clone_size: -
v_call: TRBV27
d_call: -
cdr3_aa: CASSLRVGGRNQPQHF
cdr3_nt: TGTGCCAGCAGTTTAAGGGTTGGGGGCCGCAATCAGCCCCAGCATTTT

j_call: TRBJ2-2
clone_size: few
v_call: TRBV27
d_call: -
cdr3_aa: CASSLLGRGLFF
cdr3_nt: TGTGCCAGCAGTTTATTGGGCAGGGGGCTGTTTTTT

j_call: TRBJ2-5
clone_size: few
v_call: TRBV7-9
d_call: -
cdr3_aa: CASSLVWGGQETQYF
cdr3_nt: TGTGCCAGCAGCTTAGTGTGGGGTGGCCAAGAGACCCAGTACTTC

j_call: TRBJ1-5
clone_size: -
v_call: TRBV7-2
d_call: TRBD1
cdr3_aa: CASSTRTGRGGNQPQHF
cdr3_nt: TGTGCCAGCAGCACCCGGACAGGGCGGGGAGGCAATCAGCCCCAGCATTTT

j_call: TRBJ2-7
clone_size: -
v_call: TRBV5-1
d_call: TRBD2
cdr3_aa: CASSPGTILSYEQYF
cdr3_nt: TGCGCCAGCAGCCCCGGGACTATCTTATCCTACGAGCAGTACTTC